The source of this T cell receptor beta chain is a study of PD-L1 blockade in urothelial cancer (dated by TCRdb to 2015 to 2018). Context from the whole study: Therapy was started in about 2014 for all patients, and atezolizumab 1,200 mg was administered intravenously every 3 weeks. Durable clinical benefit was achieved by nine patients and was not achieved by 20 patients. Pretreatment tumor samples and matched peripheral blood, collected serially before and after atezolizumab treatment, underwent TCR sequencing. About 85% of the roughly 29 patients were males with bladder-origin urothelial cancer, and about two thirds of the roughly 30 reported a prior smoking history. Patients had an ECOG performance status of 0 or 1 and had received between 0 and 3 prior chemotherapy regimens. A median of roughly 140,000 T cells and fewer than 85,000 unique TCRs was obtained from blood samples, and a median clonality of 0.080 was observed. Progression-free survival longer than 6 months counted as durable clinical benefit, and TCR features were additionally tested against both progression-free and overall survival. Somatic, immune and clinical correlates of response to PD-L1 blockade with atezolizumab in urothelial cancer were the focus of an exploratory multi-omic analysis. Pretreatment blood TCR-seq was available for twenty-nine patients, at least one posttreatment blood collection was obtained for some 25 patients, and tumor TCR-seq was available for some 25 patients. Blood samples were analyzed 3 weeks after the start of treatment (second dose) and 6 weeks after the start of treatment. Whole exome sequencing and RNA sequencing of pretreatment tumors were performed alongside TCR sequencing in the same patients.

In the germline V gene (reference sequence), CDR1 corresponds to SEHNR and CDR2 to FQNEAQ. Counted from cysteine to phenylalanine, this CDR3 has 15 amino acids. The DNA shown is the 45-base CDR3, in frame from base 1. The V and J ends are trimmed by 5 bases and 0 bases, leaving 11 bases between them. The cohort included roughly 30 patients with locally advanced or metastatic urothelial carcinoma who were treated at Memorial Sloan Kettering on a trial protocol. Peripheral blood mononuclear cells were collected pretreatment and during treatment, at between 1 and 8 total time points per patient. The Qiagen DNeasy Blood extraction kit was used to purify genomic DNA from total PBMCs and tumor samples. PBMCs were collected pretreatment and during treatment, and were isolated and stored as previously described. To note about this clone: The antigen it recognizes is unknown. No clone much larger than this one lies a single base away; base qualities are absent.

Overall study results and their limits: Because of the small sample size (n ≈ 29) and the many exploratory analyses performed, the results are intended to be regarded as hypothesis-generating. A pretreatment peripheral blood TCR clonality below the median was linked to improved progression-free and overall survival. Among patients with durable benefit, tumor-associated TCR clones showed greater expansion in peripheral blood 3 weeks after treatment started (n of about 21, p = 0.022).

To estimate absolute template abundance from read counts, synthetic TCR analog templates were spiked into each PCR. TCRbeta CDR3 regions were amplified from genomic DNA with bias-controlled V and J gene primers using the immunoSEQ assay. Rearranged TCRbeta segments were sequenced at approximately 20X coverage. The paper's processing steps were these. Clustering was used to correct sequencing errors, and CDR3s were annotated against IMGT so that V, D and J genes could be assigned. Out-of-frame and stop-codon sequences were excluded, and only productive TCRbeta rearrangements were used in downstream analyses. Clonality was computed as one minus Shannon entropy normalized by the log of the number of unique productive sequences. Clones differing between time points or between blood and tumor were identified using Fisher's exact test with Benjamini-Hochberg correction, with an adjusted p below 0.01 applied as the threshold. TCRdb holds this immuneACCESS table with in-frame rearrangements only. Some clones are missing; in checked studies, unresolved V genes explain under half, and the rest has no known cause. Clonal size and the V and J genes are those of that table, whereas D and trimming came from the DNA. The sample records about 38,000 clones, around nine tenths of which are singletons. The ten largest account for roughly 2.1% of the sample.

The source is a man aged 60 to 69 with urothelial cancer. The specimen was PBMCs, collected around atezolizumab (anti-PD-L1) treatment. The chain links TRBV7-9 with TRBJ1-3; a confident D gene designation cannot be given. The encoded CDR3 is CASSPTFSSGNTIYF. The DNA sequence is given as TGTGCCAGCAGCCCCACGTTCAGCTCTGGAAACACCATATATTTT.